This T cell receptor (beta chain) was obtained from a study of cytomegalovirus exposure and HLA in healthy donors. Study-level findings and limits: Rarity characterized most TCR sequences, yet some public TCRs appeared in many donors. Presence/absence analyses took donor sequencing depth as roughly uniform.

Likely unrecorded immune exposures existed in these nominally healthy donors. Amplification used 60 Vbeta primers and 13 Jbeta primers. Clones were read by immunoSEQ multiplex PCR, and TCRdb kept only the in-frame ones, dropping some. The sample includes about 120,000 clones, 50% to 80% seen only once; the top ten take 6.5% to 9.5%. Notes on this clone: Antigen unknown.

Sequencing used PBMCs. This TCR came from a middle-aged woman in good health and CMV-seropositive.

The CDR3 DNA sequence: TGCAGCGCCTCCAGCGGGCTCGGAGGCTCCGGGGAGCTGTTTTTT. It yields the protein CSASSGLGGSGELFF. This chain connects TRBV29-1 to TRBJ2-2; a possible D gene is TRBD2 (6 bases). Trimming pared 7 bases from V and 6 bases from J, leaving 21 bases between. The V gene's germline CDR1 is SQVTM and CDR2 ANQGSEA. The CDR3 sequence is 15 residues long.